Presented here are 27 T cell receptor beta chains from one specimen sequenced in a study of CD8+CD57+ T cells in acquired aplastic anemia. Using genomic DNA as the template, TCR beta VDJ and CDR3 profiling was carried out. TCRdb re-called the reads with MiXCR, one entry per CDR3 protein. The repertoire includes approximately 300,000 distinct CDR3 sequences, around three fifths of them detected once, and roughly 1.3% sits in the top ten. Selection for sequencing was limited to patients who had shown CD8+CD57+ cell expansion by flow cytometry. The material sequenced was sorted CD4+, CD8+, or CD8+CD57+ T cells (not recorded which) from PBMCs. The receptors originated from a human donor with aplastic anemia.

This clonotype was seen just once. The J gene is TRBJ1-1, the V gene TRBV30, with TRBD1 matching over 7 bases. The germline V gene has CDR1 GTSNPN and CDR2 SVGIG (reference sequence). Unmatched junction bases numbered 12, after V lost 7 bases and J lost 1 base. The CDR3 length is 15 residues. In DNA form, the CDR3 reads TGTGCCTCTTCTAAAAGAGGGACAGAGAACACTGAAGCTTTCTTT. It is translated as CASSKRGTENTEAFF. Based on the CDR3 plus reference TRBV30 and TRBJ1-1, the full variable domain is SQTIHQWPATLVQPVGSPLSLECTVEGTSNPNLYWYRQAAGRGLQLLFYSVGIGQISSEVPQNLSASRPQDRQFILSSKKLLLSDSGFYLCASSKRGTENTEAFFGQGTRLTVV.

This clonotype occurred many times. The chain couples TRBV20-1 to TRBJ2-1; 10 nucleotides align to TRBD2. Trimming took 5 bases from V and 4 from J; bases not matched to a gene: 8. The length of the CDR3 is 15 residues. Germline V lookup: CDR1 DFQATT, CDR2 SNEGSKA (reference sequence). Here the CDR3 reads CSAPASGGRYNEQFF. For the CDR3, the DNA is TGCAGTGCTCCAGCTAGCGGGGGCCGTTACAATGAGCAGTTCTTC.

This chain connects TRBV20-1 to TRBJ2-1; 7 nucleotides line up with TRBD2. Losses at the gene ends were 0 bases for V and 4 bases for J; bases not matched to a gene: 6. Germline V lookup: CDR1 DFQATT, CDR2 SNEGSKA (reference sequence). The CDR3 covers 15 residues. The CDR3 DNA sequence: TGCAGTGCTAGAGATAGGGGACTATTGTACAATGAGCAGTTCTTC. Encoded protein: CSARDRGLLYNEQFF.

The chain links TRBV15 to TRBJ2-7; 10 nucleotides agree with TRBD1. The J segment lost 13 bases and the V segment lost 3 bases, leaving 9 bases of the junction unmatched. There are 13 residues in the CDR3. The germline V gene encodes CDR1 LNHNV and CDR2 YYDKDF (reference sequence). CDR3 region: CATSSFPGQGKYF. The CDR3 DNA is TGTGCCACCAGCAGTTTTCCGGGACAGGGGAAATACTTC.

The V and J genes are TRBV18 and TRBJ1-5; no definite D call. Germline V gives CDR1 KGHSH, CDR2 LQKENI. This CDR3 is built from 14 residues. V dropped 2 bases and J dropped 15 bases, with 20 bases sitting between them. This chain's CDR3 is CASSPVSGNQPRHF. Here the CDR3 DNA reads TGTGCCAGCTCACCAGTCTCGGGAAATCAGCCACGGCATTTT.

This clonotype appeared many times. The chain joins TRBV7-2 to TRBJ1-4; TRBD1 matches at 9 bases. V gave up 5 bases and J gave up 7 bases; unmatched junction bases: 8. Germline lookup yields CDR1 SGHTA and CDR2 FQGNSA. The CDR3 spans 15 residues. The CDR3 coding sequence is TGTGCCAGCAGCGGCTGGACAGGGGCGCTTGAAAAACTGTTTTTT. Translated: CASSGWTGALEKLFF.

The CDR3 loop reads CASSYSTDQYDTQYF. The CDR3 nucleotides are TGTGCCAGCAGTTACTCGACCGATCAGTACGATACGCAGTATTTT. V is TRBV6-5 and J is TRBJ2-3; D is undetermined. This CDR3 spans 15 amino acids. V gave up 0 bases and J gave up 6 bases, with 13 bases separating them. CDR1 is MNHEY, CDR2 SVGAGI, per germline.

The gene calls are TRBV12-3 or TRBV12-4 and TRBJ1-2, with D unresolved. The length of the CDR3 is 13 residues. The ends were cut back, 2 bases at V and 0 bases at J, with 4 bases in the middle. Written as DNA, the CDR3 is TGTGCCAGCAGTTTAATAGCTAACTATGGCTACACCTTC. It specifies CASSLIANYGYTF.

The chain is built from TRBV20-1 and TRBJ1-5, with a possible D match to TRBD1 (5 bases). Trimming removed 3 bases from V and 14 bases from J, with 20 bases in between. This CDR3 comprises 13 residues. From germline, CDR1 is DFQATT and CDR2 SNEGSKA (reference sequence). The CDR3 sequence: CSASNSGGTYEHF. In nucleotides, the CDR3 is TGCAGTGCTAGTAATAGCGGTGGGACCTACGAGCATTTT.

In its sample, this clonotype was seen many times. The gene calls are TRBV5-1 and TRBJ2-7; no firm D call. The germline gives CDR1 SGHRS, CDR2 YFSETQ. V dropped 3 bases and J dropped 2 bases, with 9 bases sitting between them. The length of the CDR3 is 13 residues. The CDR3: CASSSDGTYEQYF. DNA of the CDR3: TGCGCCAGCAGCTCGGACGGTACCTACGAGCAGTACTTC.

The chain combines TRBV29-1 with TRBJ2-5, with 10 positions matching TRBD1. This CDR3 is 14 amino acids long. The germline gives CDR1 SQVTM, CDR2 ANQGSEA. V shed 6 bases and J 5 bases; nucleotides not matched to a gene: 9. CDR3: CSVRQGAGAETQYF. The CDR3 DNA sequence: TGCAGCGTAAGACAGGGGGCTGGAGCGGAGACCCAGTACTTC.

This chain links TRBV7-9 with TRBJ1-3; D call uncertain. The germline V and J ends were trimmed by 1 base and 0 bases, with 10 bases remaining between them. The germline gives CDR1 SEHNR, CDR2 FQNEAQ (reference sequence). The CDR3 is made up of 16 amino acids. The CDR3, as DNA: TGTGCCAGCAGCTTAGGCCATCCTCTCTCTGGAAACACCATATATTTT. It yields the protein CASSLGHPLSGNTIYF. The full variable domain, in which reference TRBV7-9 and TRBJ1-3 provide the parts outside the CDR3, is DTGVSQNPRHKITKRGQNVTFRCDPISEHNRLYWYRQTLGQGPEFLTYFQNEAQLEKSRLLSDRFSAERPKGSFSTLEIQRTEQGDSAMYLCASSLGHPLSGNTIYFGEGSWLTVV.

This clonotype appeared many times. The rearrangement links TRBV18 to TRBJ1-5; the D is unclear. CDR3 length equals 16 residues. V was cut by 3 bases and J by 4 bases, with 16 bases left in between. CDR1 and CDR2 from the germline V gene are KGHSH and LQKENI. The CDR3 loop is CASSPSQTLGNQPQHF. The CDR3 region has the DNA TGTGCCAGCTCACCTAGTCAGACCCTTGGGAATCAGCCCCAGCATTTT.

V is TRBV7-9 and J is TRBJ2-7, with 8 bases identical to TRBD2. V shed 5 bases and J 0 bases; nucleotides not matched to a gene: 6. This CDR3 spans 15 amino acids. CDR1 is SEHNR and CDR2 is FQNEAQ in the germline V gene (reference sequence). The CDR3 protein is CASSPQAGDSYEQYF. The CDR3 nucleotides read TGTGCCAGCAGCCCCCAAGCGGGGGACTCCTACGAGCAGTACTTC.

The chain couples TRBV9 to TRBJ2-1, with D possibly matching TRBD1 (5 bases). The CDR3 extends over 15 amino acids. Between the trimmed V and J ends, which lost 0 bases and 5 bases, there was a span of 12 bases. Germline V lookup: CDR1 SGDLS, CDR2 YYNGEE. The CDR3 is CASSVAGWGNNEQFF. The CDR3 DNA is TGTGCCAGCAGCGTAGCAGGTTGGGGCAACAATGAGCAGTTCTTC.

In this sample, this clonotype turned up a few times. The chain combines TRBV9 with TRBJ1-3; D unresolved. Per germline, CDR1 SGDLS and CDR2 YYNGEE. The CDR3 sequence is 15 residues long. Trimming took 1 base from V and 3 from J, leaving 11 bases between them. The CDR3 DNA is TGTGCCAGCAGCGTAAGGGTCGCCGGTGGAAACACCATATATTTT. Its translation is CASSVRVAGGNTIYF.

This clonotype was detected only once. The chain recombines TRBV4-3 with TRBJ1-1; D uncertain. There are 13 residues in the CDR3. Germline V CDR1 and CDR2: LGHNA, YSLEER. V lost 1 base to trimming and J lost 6 bases, with 9 bases between them. CDR3 sequence: CASSQVRGAEAFF. Written as DNA, the CDR3 is TGCGCCAGCAGCCAAGTTCGGGGAGCTGAAGCTTTCTTT.

The chain uses TRBV19 and TRBJ2-7, with D perhaps TRBD1 (6 bases). CDR1 is LNHDA and CDR2 is SQIVND in the germline V gene (reference sequence). The ends were cut back, 5 bases at V and 2 bases at J, with 13 bases in the middle. The CDR3 spans 14 residues. The CDR3 reads CASSSQGFTYEQYF. CDR3 in DNA: TGTGCCAGTAGTTCGCAGGGGTTTACCTACGAGCAGTACTTC.

Ten or more counts support this clonotype. This chain links TRBV9 with TRBJ1-1, with TRBD1 identical over 10 bases. Germline trimming cut 2 bases from V and 5 bases from J; bases unmatched to any gene: 12. The CDR3 spans 17 residues. Germline-derived CDR1 and CDR2 are SGDLS and YYNGEE. CDR3 in DNA: TGTGCCAGCAGCGTCAGTGCAGGACAGGGGGGTGGGACTGAAGCTTTCTTT. Amino acids: CASSVSAGQGGGTEAFF. The whole variable domain, filled in from reference TRBV9 and TRBJ1-1, reads DSGVTQTPKHLITATGQRVTLRCSPRSGDLSVYWYQQSLDQGLQFLIQYYNGEERAKGNILERFSAQQFPDLHSELNLSSLELGDSALYFCASSVSAGQGGGTEAFFGQGTRLTVV.

This chain joins TRBV24-1 and TRBJ2-1, with a tentative D call TRBD2 (6 bases). CDR1 KGHDR and CDR2 SFDVKD come from the germline V gene. With 4 bases removed from V and 4 bases from J, the gap between germline ends came to 19 bases. The CDR3 covers 17 residues. The CDR3 region is CATSEDWGREEYNEQFF. The CDR3 region has the DNA TGTGCCACCAGTGAGGACTGGGGCAGGGAGGAGTACAATGAGCAGTTCTTC.

This chain joins TRBV7-9 and TRBJ1-4; 7 positions match TRBD1. CDR3 size: 14 residues. The ends lost 0 bases at V and 11 bases at J; junction bases unmatched: 6. Germline V gene sequence: CDR1 SEHNR, CDR2 FQNEAQ (reference sequence). In nucleotides, the CDR3 is TGTGCCAGCAGCTTAGCGGCAGGGGGGGAGAAACTGTTTTTT. The encoded protein is CASSLAAGGEKLFF.

The V call is TRBV7-2, the J call TRBJ2-7, with D possibly being TRBD1 (6 bases). This CDR3 contains 12 residues. Per germline, CDR1 SGHTA and CDR2 FQGNSA. V was trimmed by 5 bases and J by 4 bases, leaving 9 bases between them. CDR3 in amino acids: CASSKTGYEQYF. CDR3 DNA sequence: TGTGCCAGCAGCAAAACAGGGTACGAGCAGTACTTC.

V and J are TRBV25-1 and TRBJ2-1, with D unresolved. This CDR3 comprises 15 residues. Germline V gene sequence: CDR1 MGHDK, CDR2 SYGVNS. V was cut by 6 bases and J by 0 bases, with 12 bases left in between. In DNA form, the CDR3 reads TGTGCCAGCAGCGAAGACTGCAGCTCCTACAATGAGCAGTTCTTC. The encoded protein is CASSEDCSSYNEQFF.

The rearrangement links TRBV24-1 to TRBJ2-3; maybe TRBD2 (6 bases). The CDR3 is 13 amino acids. V gave up 4 bases and J gave up 10 bases, with 14 bases separating them. Germline V gene lookup returns CDR1 KGHDR and CDR2 SFDVKD. In nucleotides, the CDR3 is TGTGCCACCAGTGAGGGGGGTAGGGGAGCGCAGTATTTT. This sequence encodes CATSEGGRGAQYF.

The chain recombines TRBV10-3 with TRBJ1-5; possibly TRBD1 for D (6 bases). This CDR3 spans 15 amino acids. The ends were cut back, 6 bases at V and 6 bases at J, with 18 bases in the middle. Germline-derived CDR1 and CDR2 are ENHRY and SYGVKD. Written as DNA, the CDR3 is TGTGCCATCAGCGACGGGACAACCCTTTCTCAGCCCCAGCATTTT. It yields the protein CAISDGTTLSQPQHF.

CDR3 sequence reads: CASTSALGEGETQYF. CDR3 in DNA: TGTGCCAGTACGTCGGCTCTGGGCGAGGGAGAGACCCAGTACTTC. This chain uses TRBV19 with TRBJ2-5, with D possibly being TRBD2 (5 bases). With 7 bases removed from V and 4 bases from J, the gap between germline ends came to 19 bases. The CDR3 consists of 15 residues. Germline lookup yields CDR1 LNHDA and CDR2 SQIVND (reference sequence). The full variable domain, with the rest looked up from reference TRBV19 and TRBJ2-5, is DGGITQSPKYLFRKEGQNVTLSCEQNLNHDAMYWYRQDPGQGLRLIYYSQIVNDFQKGDIAEGYSVSREKKESFPLTVTSAQKNPTAFYLCASTSALGEGETQYFGPGTRLLVL.

As for this clonotype: Germline is not matched at one junction end, which may reflect a read error. The CDR3 DNA is TGTGCCAGCAGCGAGGGGGGGGGGGGGCTTAACTACAATGGGCAGTTCTTC. Its protein is CASSEGGGGLNYNGQFF. V gene TRBV9 combines with J gene TRBJ2-1; D may be TRBD2 (7 bases). This CDR3 is 17 amino acids long. The germline V gene encodes CDR1 SGDLS and CDR2 YYNGEE.